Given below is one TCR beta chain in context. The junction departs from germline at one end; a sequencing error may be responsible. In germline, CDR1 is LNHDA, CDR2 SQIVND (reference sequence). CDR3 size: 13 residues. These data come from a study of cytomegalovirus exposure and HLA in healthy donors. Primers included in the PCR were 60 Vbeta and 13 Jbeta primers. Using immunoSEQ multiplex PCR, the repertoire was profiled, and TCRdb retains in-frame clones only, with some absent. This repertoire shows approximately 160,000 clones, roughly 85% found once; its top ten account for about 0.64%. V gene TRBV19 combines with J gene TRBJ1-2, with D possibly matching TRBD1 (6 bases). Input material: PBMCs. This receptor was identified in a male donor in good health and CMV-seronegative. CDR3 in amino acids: CASSMDSSYGYAF. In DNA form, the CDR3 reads TGTGCCAGTAGTATGGACAGCTCCTATGGCTACGCCTTC.